The 17 T cell receptor beta chains reported below all come from one sample, sequenced in a study of blood T cell repertoires in COVID-19. Only in-frame clones appear in the TCRdb table, and some are missing; sequencing was by immunoSEQ multiplex PCR. In the table there are 200,000 or so clones, around 80% of which are singletons. Sequencing was done on a sample of peripheral blood. These receptor sequences come from a human donor in a cohort sampled during active COVID-19.

The gene calls are TRBV7-9 and TRBJ2-3, with D hard to call. The V end lost 5 bases, the J end lost 8 bases, and 14 bases lay between the germline ends. The germline V gene has CDR1 SEHNR and CDR2 FQNEAQ (reference sequence). The CDR3 loop spans 13 amino acids. The CDR3 DNA reads TGTGCCAGCAGCCAAGCCAGGCAGCTTACGCAGTATTTT. This sequence encodes CASSQARQLTQYF. Drawing the rest from reference TRBV7-9 and TRBJ2-3, the complete variable domain is DTGVSQNPRHKITKRGQNVTFRCDPISEHNRLYWYRQTLGQGPEFLTYFQNEAQLEKSRLLSDRFSAERPKGSFSTLEIQRTEQGDSAMYLCASSQARQLTQYFGPGTRLTVL.

The V gene is TRBV10-2, the J gene TRBJ1-2; TRBD1 might be the D (6 bases). Per germline, CDR1 WSHSY and CDR2 SAAADI. The CDR3 is made up of 16 amino acids. The ends were cut back, 8 bases at V and 6 bases at J, with 25 bases in the middle. The CDR3 region is CASGVVGTPSGNGYTF. CDR3 DNA: TGCGCCAGCGGGGTCGTGGGGACACCCTCCGGCAATGGCTACACCTTC.

This chain connects TRBV3-1 (or the pseudogene TRBV3-2) to TRBJ2-7, with TRBD1 matching 7 bases. The CDR3 consists of 18 residues. V dropped 6 bases and J dropped 0; count of bases not matched to a gene: 17. Germline V lookup: CDR1 LGHDT, CDR2 YNNKEL (reference sequence). CDR3 sequence: CASSLSWTEGGSSYEQYF. In nucleotides, the CDR3 is TGTGCCAGCAGTCTCTCGTGGACCGAAGGGGGCAGCTCCTACGAGCAGTACTTC.

This clone appeared a single time. This chain joins TRBV3-1 (or the pseudogene TRBV3-2) and TRBJ2-7, with 7 bases lining up with TRBD1. CDR1 is LGHDT and CDR2 is YNNKEL in the germline V gene (reference sequence). The CDR3 has 14 residues. After removal of 1 base from V and 4 bases from J, the junction contained 4 bases not matched to a gene. CDR3 nucleotide sequence: TGTGCCAGCAGCCAAGCGCCAGGGGGATACGAGCAGTACTTC. Translation gives CASSQAPGGYEQYF.

The V call is TRBV6-5, the J call TRBJ2-5; TRBD1 is a possible D gene (6 bases). With 6 bases removed from V and 1 base from J, the gap between germline ends came to 12 bases. The V gene's germline CDR1 is MNHEY and CDR2 SVGAGI. CDR3 length: 14 amino acids. The CDR3: CASRGAVLQETQYF. CDR3 DNA sequence: TGTGCCAGCAGGGGGGCAGTACTCCAAGAGACCCAGTACTTC.

The chain employs TRBV19 and TRBJ1-5; the match to TRBD1 covers 8 bases. Trimming cost V 4 bases and J 7 bases; bases outside gene matches: 9. This CDR3 contains 15 residues. CDR1 is LNHDA, CDR2 SQIVND, per germline (reference sequence). The chain's CDR3 is CASSKRQGAEQPQHF. Here the CDR3 DNA reads TGTGCCAGTAGTAAAAGGCAGGGGGCAGAACAGCCCCAGCATTTT. The full variable domain, completed using reference TRBV19 and TRBJ1-5, is DGGITQSPKYLFRKEGQNVTLSCEQNLNHDAMYWYRQDPGQGLRLIYYSQIVNDFQKGDIAEGYSVSREKKESFPLTVTSAQKNPTAFYLCASSKRQGAEQPQHFGDGTRLSIL.

The chain combines TRBV11-2 with TRBJ1-1; D ambiguous. The CDR3 spans 13 residues. V shed 0 bases and J shed 6 bases, with 8 bases lying between them. Germline V gives CDR1 SGHAT, CDR2 FQNNGV. CDR3 nucleotide sequence: TGTGCCAGCAGCTTAGACAGGTACGCTGAAGCTTTCTTT. This translates into CASSLDRYAEAFF.

The chain carries TRBV11-2 and TRBJ2-1; 12 bases are a match to TRBD2. The CDR3 extends over 14 amino acids. V was pared by 7 bases and J by 8 bases, with 6 bases of the junction left unmatched. From germline, CDR1 is SGHAT and CDR2 FQNNGV. The CDR3 region is CASTVTSGSDEQFF. The CDR3 DNA sequence: TGTGCCAGCACCGTGACTAGCGGGAGTGATGAGCAGTTCTTC.

The table lists this clone with a few counts. The V and J genes are TRBV5-1 and TRBJ2-7, with D perhaps TRBD1 (6 bases). V lost 3 bases and J lost 3, with 10 bases in between. CDR3 size: 13 residues. Germline CDR1 is SGHRS and CDR2 is YFSETQ. This CDR3 reads CASSSDRDYEQYF. CDR3 DNA: TGCGCCAGCAGCTCGGACAGAGACTACGAGCAGTACTTC.

J is TRBJ1-1 and V is TRBV18; D is undetermined. The CDR3 has 12 residues. Looked up from germline, CDR1 is KGHSH and CDR2 is LQKENI. V lost 5 bases and J lost 0, with 4 bases in between. In nucleotides, the CDR3 is TGTGCCAGCTCAGTCATGAACACTGAAGCTTTCTTT. It yields the protein CASSVMNTEAFF.

CDR3 amino acids: CASHFSGGNTEAFF. CDR3 DNA sequence: TGTGCCAGTCACTTCTCGGGGGGGAACACTGAAGCTTTCTTT. The V gene is TRBV19, the J gene TRBJ1-1, with D tentatively TRBD1 (5 bases). Germline CDR1 is LNHDA and CDR2 is SQIVND (reference sequence). This CDR3 spans 14 amino acids. The V and J ends lost 8 bases and 1 base respectively, with 14 bases between them.

V is TRBV7-2 and J is TRBJ2-7, with 12 bases identical to TRBD2. The V gene's germline CDR1 is SGHTA and CDR2 FQGNSA. After removal of 0 bases from V and 2 bases from J, the junction contained 8 bases not matched to a gene. CDR3 length equals 18 residues. Here the CDR3 DNA reads TGTGCCAGCAGCTTAGCACTAGCGGGAGGAATATTCCCCTACGAGCAGTACTTC. Encoded protein: CASSLALAGGIFPYEQYF.

The J gene is TRBJ2-7, the V gene TRBV18; TRBD1 is a possible D gene (6 bases). Trimming cost V 3 bases and J 1 base, with 10 bases left between them. Germline lookup yields CDR1 KGHSH and CDR2 LQKENI. The CDR3 is made up of 14 amino acids. The CDR3 protein is CASSPQGYSYEQYF. CDR3 DNA sequence: TGTGCCAGCTCACCTCAGGGGTATTCCTACGAGCAGTACTTC.

V usage is TRBV27 and J usage is TRBJ2-2; TRBD2 aligns across 12 bases. The CDR3 is 20 amino acids. CDR1 MNHEY and CDR2 SMNVEV come from the germline V gene (reference sequence). Losses at the gene ends were 5 bases for V and 0 bases for J; bases not matched to a gene: 13. The CDR3 here is CASSPHYFRTSGANTGELFF. The CDR3 DNA is TGTGCCAGCAGTCCTCACTACTTCCGGACTAGCGGGGCGAACACCGGGGAGCTGTTTTTT.

V usage is TRBV6-1 and J usage is TRBJ2-1; no firm D call. The V gene's germline CDR1 is MNHNS and CDR2 SASEGT. This CDR3 region has 18 residues. The germline V and J ends were trimmed by 3 bases and 3 bases, with 21 bases remaining between them. The CDR3 loop is CASSDYSFSFLIYNEQFF. The CDR3 DNA follows: TGTGCCAGCAGTGACTACAGCTTCAGTTTTTTGATCTACAATGAGCAGTTCTTC.

CDR3 in DNA: TGCGCCAGCAGCTTAGGACTAGCGGGAGCTAGGCTACTCTACGAGCAGTACTTC. The encoded protein is CASSLGLAGARLLYEQYF. The chain is built from TRBV5-1 and TRBJ2-7; 13 bases align to TRBD2. The CDR3 length is 18 residues. Trimming at V came to 2 bases and at J to 3 bases, leaving 11 bases not matched to a gene. CDR1 SGHRS and CDR2 YFSETQ come from the germline V gene.

The V gene is TRBV15, the J gene TRBJ2-7; 7 bases are a match to TRBD2. CDR1 LNHNV and CDR2 YYDKDF come from the germline V gene (reference sequence). The CDR3 loop spans 15 amino acids. The J segment lost 1 base and the V segment lost 1 base, leaving 4 bases of the junction unmatched. CDR3 protein: CATSRAASGSYEQYF. CDR3 sequence (DNA): TGTGCCACCAGCAGAGCTGCTAGCGGATCCTACGAGCAGTACTTC.